This record looks at one TCR beta chain sequence and its context. The antigen is undetermined. Libraries were prepared by immunoSEQ multiplex PCR; TCRdb keeps only in-frame clonotypes and omits some of them. In the table there are 200,000 to 250,000 clones, approximately 88% of which are singletons. This specimen comes from a study of cytomegalovirus exposure and HLA in healthy donors. Study findings and constraints: The authors enumerated roughly 180 TCR beta chains as linked to cytomegalovirus.

V shed 2 bases and J shed 5 bases, with 12 bases lying between them. CDR1 and CDR2 from the germline V gene are SGHVS and FQNEAQ. The CDR3 consists of 14 residues. The roughly 120-subject validation cohort, separate from the approximately 660-subject first cohort, included the donors. V is TRBV7-8 and J is TRBJ1-1; the D is unclear. Sequencing input: PBMCs. The sequence came from a woman aged 25 to 39 in good health and CMV-seropositive. CDR3 coding DNA: TGTGCCAGCAGCTTAACGGGCGGCAGGACTGAAGCTTTCTTT. This encodes CASSLTGGRTEAFF.